A selection of T cell receptor beta chains follows, all from one sample in a study of blood T cells in healthy people across ages. TCRdb called the 5' RACE reads again in MiXCR, with one record for every CDR3 protein. The table includes more than 1,000,000 distinct CDR3 sequences, around 27% detected once. These records were also assigned to another study, of T cells of mothers and their children.

The sequenced material came from blood. The receptors here all came from a girl aged 2 to 9 in good health. The CDR3 runs from the conserved cysteine through the conserved F or W. Each record gives: J gene, V gene, D gene, clone size, CDR3 protein, CDR3 DNA. A D gene is named only where the DNA matches it firmly. The size entry is marked missing in some rows and otherwise reads once, few, many or a size class.

>TRBJ2-3|TRBV28|TRBD2|NA
CASCPLAGVDHTQYF
TGTGCCAGCTGCCCGCTAGCGGGAGTTGATCATACGCAGTATTTT
>TRBJ2-7|TRBV20-1|TRBD2|few
CSARDLLAGDLYEQYF
TGCAGTGCTAGAGATCTTTTAGCGGGAGATTTATACGAGCAGTACTTC
>TRBJ2-7|TRBV5-1|NA|NA
CASSLVSPTGHLAFYEQYF
TGCGCCAGCAGCTTGGTCAGTCCAACGGGACACCTGGCGTTCTACGAGCAGTACTTC
>TRBJ2-1|TRBV14|NA|NA
CASSQRAGVQNEQFF
TGTGCCAGCAGCCAGCGGGCAGGGGTTCAAAATGAGCAGTTCTTC
>TRBJ2-2|TRBV29-1|TRBD1|NA
CSAGQGNTGELFF
TGCAGCGCCGGACAGGGGAACACCGGGGAGCTGTTTTTT
>TRBJ2-1|TRBV11-2|NA|few
CASSLSAAPEQFF
TGTGCCAGCAGCTTAAGCGCCGCTCCCGAGCAGTTCTTC
>TRBJ2-7|TRBV5-5|TRBD1|NA
CASSLLTGALYEQYF
TGTGCCAGCAGCCTGCTTACAGGGGCTCTCTACGAGCAGTACTTC
>TRBJ1-6|TRBV20-1|NA|few
CSARETANPPLHF
TGCAGTGCTAGGGAGACGGCAAATCCACCCCTCCACTTT
>TRBJ1-1|TRBV5-1|NA|few
CASSDQVGAEAFF
TGCGCCAGCAGCGACCAGGTGGGCGCTGAAGCTTTCTTT
>TRBJ2-1|TRBV20-1|TRBD2|NA
CSASRRRASGYNEQFF
TGCAGTGCTAGTCGGAGAAGGGCTAGCGGGTACAATGAGCAGTTCTTC
>TRBJ2-1|TRBV27|NA|NA
CASSTTRGYEQFF
TGTGCCAGCAGCACCACCCGCGGGTATGAGCAGTTCTTC
>TRBJ2-3|TRBV7-3|NA|NA
CASSLGGSSSDTQYF
TGTGCCAGCAGCTTGGGTGGGAGTAGCTCAGATACGCAGTATTTT
>TRBJ2-6|TRBV5-1|NA|NA
CASSLWPQGLPSSSGANVLTF
TGCGCCAGCAGCTTGTGGCCTCAGGGGCTACCTTCGAGCTCTGGGGCCAACGTCCTGACTTTC
>TRBJ2-3|TRBV5-1|NA|NA
CASRFRDTQYF
TGCGCCAGCCGTTTTCGAGATACGCAGTATTTT
>TRBJ2-5|TRBV7-2|NA|NA
CASSRGGGWQETQYF
TGTGCCAGCAGCAGGGGAGGGGGCTGGCAAGAGACCCAGTACTTC
>TRBJ2-7|TRBV12-3/TRBV12-4|TRBD1|once
CASTLGQGEYF
TGTGCCAGCACCCTAGGACAGGGGGAGTACTTC
>TRBJ2-7|TRBV4-1|TRBD1|NA
CASSQEGGRGRSSYEQYF
TGCGCCAGCAGCCAAGAAGGGGGCAGGGGCCGTAGCTCCTACGAGCAGTACTTC
>TRBJ1-1|TRBV29-1|TRBD1|NA
CSAVQGGNTEAFF
TGCAGCGCAGTACAGGGGGGGAACACTGAAGCTTTCTTT
>TRBJ1-4|TRBV5-6|NA|NA
CASSFGVWGGGEKLFF
TGTGCCAGCAGCTTCGGGGTTTGGGGTGGTGGTGAAAAACTGTTTTTT
>TRBJ2-7|TRBV20-1|TRBD2|NA
CGARDKTSGGLYEQYF
TGCGGTGCTAGAGATAAGACTAGCGGGGGGCTCTACGAGCAGTACTTC
>TRBJ2-4|TRBV19|NA|NA
CASSNPINNRGNIQYF
TGTGCCAGTAGTAACCCGATAAACAATCGGGGGAACATTCAGTACTTC
>TRBJ1-6|TRBV4-1|NA|NA
CASSPRREGSPLHF
TGCGCCAGCAGCCCTCGGAGGGAGGGTTCACCCCTCCATTTT
>TRBJ1-1|TRBV7-9|TRBD1|few
CASGLQGRVMNTEAFF
TGTGCCAGCGGCTTACAGGGGCGAGTAATGAACACTGAAGCTTTCTTT
>TRBJ1-2|TRBV4-2|NA|few
CASSRNLLDGYGYTF
TGTGCCAGCAGCCGAAATCTCTTGGACGGATATGGCTACACCTTC
>TRBJ2-7|TRBV7-9|NA|NA
CASSLGPRGGSYEQYF
TGTGCCAGCAGCTTAGGGCCCAGGGGAGGCTCCTACGAGCAGTACTTC
>TRBJ2-3|TRBV6-1|TRBD2|NA
CASSSGSVPDTQYF
TGTGCCAGCTCTAGCGGGAGCGTCCCAGATACGCAGTATTTT
>TRBJ2-7|TRBV12-3/TRBV12-4|NA|NA
CASSLFGDSSEQYF
TGTGCCAGCAGTTTATTTGGGGATTCGAGCGAGCAGTACTTC
>TRBJ1-1|TRBV29-1|NA|few
CSVEDDSDEAFF
TGCAGCGTTGAAGATGACAGTGATGAAGCTTTCTTT
>TRBJ2-7|TRBV5-1|TRBD2|NA
CASSLQAGGVYEQYF
TGCGCCAGCAGCTTGCAAGCGGGAGGGGTCTACGAGCAGTACTTC
>TRBJ1-5|TRBV6-2/TRBV6-3|TRBD1|few
CASSDDRGQVQPQHF
TGTGCCAGCAGTGACGACAGGGGGCAGGTGCAGCCCCAGCATTTT
>TRBJ1-2|TRBV15|NA|once
CATSRDRSGDYGYTF
TGTGCCACCAGCAGAGATCGGTCGGGCGACTATGGCTACACCTTC
>TRBJ2-7|TRBV9|NA|NA
CASSVTGGAGEQYF
TGTGCCAGCAGCGTAACCGGGGGCGCGGGCGAGCAGTACTTC
>TRBJ2-3|TRBV7-9|NA|few
CASSYNKDTQYF
TGTGCCAGCAGCTACAATAAAGATACGCAGTATTTT
>TRBJ2-7|TRBV6-5|NA|NA
CAVGSRLGGYEQYF
TGTGCCGTCGGGTCGAGGCTAGGGGGCTACGAGCAGTACTTC
>TRBJ1-2|TRBV12-3/TRBV12-4|NA|many
CASSFGGDGYTF
TGTGCCAGCAGTTTCGGGGGGGACGGCTACACCTTC
>TRBJ1-1|TRBV24-1|NA|few
CATSDEWGAEAFF
TGTGCCACCAGTGATGAGTGGGGAGCTGAAGCTTTCTTT
>TRBJ2-7|TRBV28|TRBD2|few
CASRGSLAGSYEQYF
TGTGCCAGCAGGGGGTCCCTAGCGGGCTCCTACGAGCAGTACTTC
>TRBJ2-5|TRBV19|NA|NA
CASTHHLGQGTQYF
TGTGCCAGTACCCATCACCTGGGGCAGGGGACCCAGTACTTC
>TRBJ1-5|TRBV27|NA|NA
CASSLFGQVPGLGNQPQHF
TGTGCCAGCAGTTTATTTGGACAAGTACCTGGTTTAGGGAATCAGCCCCAGCATTTT
>TRBJ2-1|TRBV20-1|TRBD2|NA
CSGTSGKNEQFF
TGCAGTGGAACTAGCGGAAAGAATGAGCAGTTCTTC
>TRBJ2-5|TRBV29-1|NA|NA
CSVAPQRRETQYF
TGCAGCGTGGCGCCACAGCGGAGGGAGACCCAGTACTTC
>TRBJ2-5|TRBV20-1|TRBD2|few
CSGGLAGTRQTQYF
TGCAGTGGCGGACTAGCGGGGACCCGGCAGACCCAGTACTTC
>TRBJ2-1|TRBV24-1|NA|few
CATSDPRVYEQFF
TGTGCCACCAGTGATCCCAGGGTATATGAGCAGTTCTTC
>TRBJ2-5|TRBV2|TRBD2|NA
CASGGGVAMETQYF
TGTGCCAGCGGGGGAGGGGTAGCAATGGAGACCCAGTACTTC
>TRBJ2-1|TRBV3-1|TRBD2|few
CASSPTRGGNNEQFF
TGCGCCAGCAGCCCCACCCGCGGGGGTAACAATGAGCAGTTCTTC
>TRBJ2-6|TRBV6-1|TRBD2|few
CASSPSGLYSGANVLTF
TGTGCCAGCAGTCCTAGCGGATTGTACTCTGGGGCCAACGTCCTGACTTTC
>TRBJ2-3|TRBV20-1|NA|NA
CSASVGRGRETDTQYF
TGCAGTGCTAGTGTTGGCCGGGGCAGGGAAACAGATACGCAGTATTTT
>TRBJ2-2|TRBV6-5|NA|NA
CASRSGVNTGELFF
TGTGCCAGCAGGTCGGGGGTGAACACCGGGGAGCTGTTTTTT
>TRBJ1-1|TRBV28|TRBD1|NA
CASSQRTGGYTEAFF
TGTGCCAGCAGTCAACGGACAGGGGGGTACACTGAAGCTTTCTTT
>TRBJ2-5|TRBV20-1|NA|few
CSASTQGRGTQYF
TGCAGTGCTAGCACCCAGGGTAGGGGGACCCAGTACTTC
>TRBJ2-1|TRBV5-6|TRBD2|few
CASSLEVREGPYNEQFF
TGTGCCAGCAGCTTGGAGGTGCGGGAGGGCCCCTACAATGAGCAGTTCTTC
>TRBJ2-3|TRBV6-6|NA|NA
CASSPSGQTPSTDTQYF
TGTGCCAGCAGCCCAAGCGGGCAGACGCCTAGCACAGATACGCAGTATTTT
>TRBJ2-5|TRBV7-2|NA|NA
CASSLVARELETQYF
TGTGCCAGCAGCTTAGTAGCCAGAGAACTAGAGACCCAGTACTTC
>TRBJ2-1|TRBV7-3|NA|few
CASSFINGNEQFF
TGTGCCAGCAGCTTTATAAACGGCAATGAGCAGTTCTTC